This TCR beta chain was sequenced during a study of T cell responses to AZD1222 COVID-19 vaccine. The CDR3 spans 14 residues. Germline CDR1 reads MNHEY; CDR2 reads SVGAGI. V was pared by 8 bases and J by 7 bases, with 18 bases between. Using immunoSEQ multiplex PCR, the repertoire was profiled, and TCRdb retains in-frame clones only, with some absent. This table has about 140,000 clones, about 89% appearing once. Source: peripheral blood, taken 28 days after the second AZD1222 dose. The rearrangement uses TRBV6-5 and TRBJ1-5, with D possibly TRBD1 on 5 matching bases. This TCR came from an adult who received the AZD1222 COVID-19 vaccine. The CDR3 DNA is TGTGCCAGCGCCCGGGGCGGTGAGGACCAGCCCCAGCATTTT. This codes for CASARGGEDQPQHF.